These 21 T cell receptor beta chains share one sample of origin, sequenced in a study of T cells after yellow fever vaccination. Via MiXCR, TCRdb re-called the 5' RACE reads, giving one row per CDR3 protein. The table has approximately 30,000 distinct CDR3 sequences, about 4.4% seen once. Sequences were derived from CD8+ T cells sorted from PBMCs, sampled 5 days after the yellow fever booster vaccination. The receptors originated from a man aged 25-40 years who received the YFV17D yellow fever vaccine.

The chain has TRBV20-1 and TRBJ2-7; 7 bases map to TRBD2. This CDR3 is 16 amino acids long. Germline CDR1 DFQATT, CDR2 SNEGSKA (reference sequence). The CDR3 DNA follows: TGCTGCGCTAGGGCCCTGGATCCGGGGCGGGAGTCCGAGCAGTACTTC. It is translated as CCARALDPGRESEQYF.

This clonotype occurred many times. This rearrangement joins TRBV7-9 to TRBJ2-1, with 10 bases aligning to TRBD1. The CDR3 length is 16 residues. With 3 bases clipped from V and 7 bases from J, the junction kept 9 bases outside the gene matches. Germline V gene lookup returns CDR1 SEHNR and CDR2 FQNEAQ (reference sequence). CDR3 sequence: CASSFSGTGALNEQFF. In nucleotides, the CDR3 is TGTGCCAGCAGCTTCTCCGGGACAGGGGCCCTGAATGAGCAGTTCTTC. Combining the CDR3 with reference TRBV7-9 and TRBJ2-1 gives the whole variable domain DTGVSQNPRHKITKRGQNVTFRCDPISEHNRLYWYRQTLGQGPEFLTYFQNEAQLEKSRLLSDRFSAERPKGSFSTLEIQRTEQGDSAMYLCASSFSGTGALNEQFFGPGTRLTVL.

This clonotype was seen repeatedly, ten times or more. V is TRBV7-2 and J is TRBJ2-5; a possible D gene is TRBD2 (5 bases). Trimming took off 2 bases at V and 0 bases at J, with 7 bases between the two ends. Germline values: CDR1 SGHTA, CDR2 FQGNSA. This CDR3 spans 14 amino acids. DNA of the CDR3: TGTGCCAGCAGCTTAATGACTAACCAAGAGACCCAGTACTTC. Translated: CASSLMTNQETQYF.

This clonotype was seen ten or more times. CDR3 region: CASSLRDGPYNEQFF. As DNA, the CDR3 is TGCGCCAGCAGCCTGCGGGACGGCCCCTACAATGAGCAGTTCTTC. The chain recombines TRBV5-1 with TRBJ2-1, with D possibly matching TRBD2 (6 bases). The CDR3 runs 15 residues. Looked up from germline, CDR1 is SGHRS and CDR2 is YFSETQ. The V gene lost 4 bases and the J gene lost 2 bases, with 13 bases spanning the gap.

This clonotype was recorded many times. The chain is built from TRBV2 and TRBJ2-7, with TRBD2 matching over 7 bases. The CDR3 has 16 residues. V dropped 7 bases and J dropped 1; count of bases not matched to a gene: 13. Germline CDR1 SNHLY, CDR2 FYNNEI. CDR3: CASMTLGTKDSYEQYF. CDR3 bases: TGTGCCAGCATGACGCTGGGGACTAAGGATTCCTACGAGCAGTACTTC.

This clonotype was counted many times. The genes are TRBV6-2 or TRBV6-3 and TRBJ2-2; D is possibly TRBD2 (7 bases). The germline gives CDR1 MNHEY, CDR2 SVGEGT. The CDR3 consists of 13 residues. With 7 bases removed from V and 10 bases from J, the gap between germline ends came to 16 bases. In DNA, the CDR3 is TGTGCCAGCAACCCCGGGGGGCTCAAGGAGCTGTTTTTT. Translated: CASNPGGLKELFF.

This clonotype was recorded many times. The chain joins TRBV27 to TRBJ2-7, with 10 bases that match TRBD1. Germline-derived CDR1 and CDR2 are MNHEY and SMNVEV (reference sequence). The CDR3 runs to 17 residues. The trim removed 2 bases at V and 5 bases at J, leaving 12 bases unmatched. The CDR3 here is CASSLISGDRGFHEQYF. The CDR3 DNA reads as TGTGCCAGCAGTTTAATTTCGGGGGACAGGGGCTTCCACGAGCAGTACTTC.

This clonotype was observed many times. This sequence joins TRBV14 and TRBJ1-4, with TRBD1 as a possible D gene (5 bases). CDR3 length: 13 amino acids. Per germline, CDR1 SGHDN and CDR2 FVKESK. The V end lost 5 bases, the J end lost 5 bases, and 9 bases lay between the germline ends. In DNA form, the CDR3 reads TGTGCCAGCAGCACTCGACAGAATGAAAAACTGTTTTTT. Amino acid sequence: CASSTRQNEKLFF.

Many counts were recorded for this clonotype. CDR3 nucleotides: TGTGCCATCAGCGATGGGACTAGCGGGAACCATGAGCAGTTCTTC. This translates into CAISDGTSGNHEQFF. This chain joins TRBV10-3 and TRBJ2-1; 13 nucleotides agree with TRBD2. The V segment lost 6 bases and the J segment 8 bases; nucleotides outside the gene matches: 7. Per germline, CDR1 ENHRY and CDR2 SYGVKD. The length of the CDR3 is 15 residues.

At least ten counts were recorded for this clonotype. The chain's CDR3 is CASSDPRQGYEQYF. The CDR3 coding sequence is TGTGCCAGCAGTGACCCTAGACAGGGGTACGAGCAGTACTTC. This chain links TRBV25-1 with TRBJ2-7, with 8 bases identical to TRBD1. The junction had 5 bases not matched to a gene; V was cut back by 3 bases and J by 4 bases. This CDR3 spans 14 amino acids. Germline CDR1 reads MGHDK; CDR2 reads SYGVNS.

This clonotype was seen at least ten times. V is TRBV5-4 and J is TRBJ2-7; 7 bases map to TRBD2. V was clipped by 3 bases and J by 2 bases; unmatched bases: 11. The CDR3 contains 16 residues. Germline CDR1 SGHNT, CDR2 YYREEE (reference sequence). CDR3 in amino acids: CASSSSFSGDPYEQYF. CDR3 in DNA: TGTGCCAGCAGCTCAAGCTTCAGCGGGGACCCCTACGAGCAGTACTTC.

This clonotype was counted many times. This rearrangement joins TRBV6-2 or TRBV6-3 to TRBJ2-7; no reliable D call. The CDR3 is made up of 14 amino acids. Germline V lookup: CDR1 MNHEY, CDR2 SVGEGT. Deletions cut 2 bases from V and 3 bases from J, with 11 bases between. The CDR3 DNA reads TGTGCCAGCAGTTACCCCGGCAATGGCTACGAGCAGTACTTC. Translation gives CASSYPGNGYEQYF.

This clonotype was counted at least ten times. The genes are TRBV7-2 and TRBJ2-1, with 12 bases aligning to TRBD2. This CDR3 is built from 15 residues. CDR1 is SGHTA, CDR2 FQGNSA, per germline. V lost 5 bases, J lost 8 bases, and 7 bases stayed unmatched. DNA of the CDR3: TGTGCCAGCAGCCCCTCTAGCGGGAGGGGCGATGAGCAGTTCTTC. Protein: CASSPSSGRGDEQFF.

This clonotype was counted many times. The V gene is TRBV20-1, the J gene TRBJ2-2, with 8 bases fitting TRBD2. The CDR3 is 15 amino acids. Trimming took 0 bases from V and 5 from J; bases not matched to a gene: 5. Germline V lookup: CDR1 DFQATT, CDR2 SNEGSKA (reference sequence). The CDR3 sequence is CSARDGRAGTGELFF. CDR3 sequence (DNA): TGCAGTGCTAGAGACGGGAGGGCCGGTACCGGGGAGCTGTTTTTT.

This clonotype came up many times. The chain joins TRBV5-1 to TRBJ2-5; D gene uncertain. Trimming shortened V by 5 bases and J by 3 bases, and 5 bases separated the two germline ends. The CDR3 sequence is 11 residues long. Germline V CDR1 and CDR2: SGHRS, YFSETQ. The CDR3 is CASRREETQYF. CDR3 DNA sequence: TGCGCCAGCAGGAGAGAAGAGACCCAGTACTTC. Variable domain in full (rest from reference TRBV5-1 and TRBJ2-5): KAGVTQTPRYLIKTRGQQVTLSCSPISGHRSVSWYQQTPGQGLQFLFEYFSETQRNKGNFPGRFSGRQFSNSRSEMNVSTLELGDSALYLCASRREETQYFGPGTRLLVL.

This clonotype was seen ten or more times. The CDR3 coding sequence is TGTGCCAGCAGCGTAAACGGAGGCACTGAAGCTTTCTTT. Its translation is CASSVNGGTEAFF. This rearrangement joins TRBV9 to TRBJ1-1; D not certain. CDR1 and CDR2 from the germline V gene are SGDLS and YYNGEE. Trimming removed 1 base at V and 4 bases at J, with 8 bases between. The CDR3 sequence is 13 residues long.

This clonotype was seen repeatedly, ten times or more. CDR3 sequence (DNA): TGCAGTGCTAGAGATTGGGGGGAACAAGAGACCCAGTACTTC. Translation: CSARDWGEQETQYF. This chain joins TRBV20-1 and TRBJ2-5; the D gene is possibly TRBD2 (6 bases). The CDR3 extends over 14 amino acids. V lost 0 bases to trimming and J lost 2 bases, with 10 bases between them. Germline lookup yields CDR1 DFQATT and CDR2 SNEGSKA (reference sequence).

This clonotype has a count of ten or more. This rearrangement joins TRBV6-1 to TRBJ2-1; 9 bases map to TRBD2. Germline loops: CDR1 MNHNS, CDR2 SASEGT. With 10 bases clipped from V and 4 bases from J, the junction kept 8 bases outside the gene matches. This CDR3 has 14 amino acids. The chain's CDR3 is CATRILAGYNEQFF. The CDR3 DNA is TGTGCCACCAGGATACTAGCGGGTTACAATGAGCAGTTCTTC.

This clonotype was seen ten or more times. The V gene is TRBV6-2 or TRBV6-3, the J gene TRBJ2-1; no definite D call. This CDR3 is 12 amino acids long. Trimming cost V 2 bases and J 7 bases, with 6 bases left between them. CDR1 is MNHEY, CDR2 SVGEGT, per germline. The CDR3 DNA is TGTGCCAGCAGTTACGTCCGGAATGAGCAGTTCTTC. Residues: CASSYVRNEQFF.

This clonotype was observed at least ten times. The chain links TRBV5-5 to TRBJ2-3, with D perhaps TRBD2 (5 bases). Germline V CDR1 and CDR2: SGHKS, YYEKEE (reference sequence). Trimming removed 2 bases from V and 4 bases from J, with 14 bases in between. This CDR3 is built from 15 residues. The CDR3 sequence is CASSFSGFSPDTQYF. In nucleotides, the CDR3 is TGTGCCAGCAGCTTTTCGGGGTTTTCCCCAGATACGCAGTATTTT.

This clonotype was counted at least ten times. The chain combines TRBV5-4 with TRBJ2-2, with TRBD1 matching over 7 bases. Per germline, CDR1 SGHNT and CDR2 YYREEE (reference sequence). Germline trimming cut 7 bases from V and 6 bases from J; bases unmatched to any gene: 6. This CDR3 spans 13 amino acids. The CDR3 nucleotides read TGTGCCAGCTGTCTACAGGGGTCCGGGGAGCTGTTTTTT. It specifies CASCLQGSGELFF.